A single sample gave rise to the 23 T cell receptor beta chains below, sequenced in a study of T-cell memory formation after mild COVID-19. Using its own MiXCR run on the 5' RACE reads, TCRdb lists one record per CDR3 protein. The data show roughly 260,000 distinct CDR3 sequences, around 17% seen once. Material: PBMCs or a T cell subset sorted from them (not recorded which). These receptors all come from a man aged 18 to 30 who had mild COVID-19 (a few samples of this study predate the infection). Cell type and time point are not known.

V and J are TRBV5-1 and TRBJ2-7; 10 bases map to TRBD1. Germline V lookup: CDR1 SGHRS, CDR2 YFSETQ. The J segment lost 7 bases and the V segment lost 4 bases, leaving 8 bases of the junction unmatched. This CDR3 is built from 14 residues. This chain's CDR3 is CASSRTGGVMEQYV. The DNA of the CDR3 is TGCGCCAGCAGCCGGACAGGGGGGGTAATGGAGCAGTACGTC.

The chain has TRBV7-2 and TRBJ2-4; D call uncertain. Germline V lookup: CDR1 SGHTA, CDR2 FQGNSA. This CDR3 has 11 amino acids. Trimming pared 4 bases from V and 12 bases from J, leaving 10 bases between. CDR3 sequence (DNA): TGTGCCAGCAGCTCCGGGCCACCTCAGTACTTC. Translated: CASSSGPPQYF.

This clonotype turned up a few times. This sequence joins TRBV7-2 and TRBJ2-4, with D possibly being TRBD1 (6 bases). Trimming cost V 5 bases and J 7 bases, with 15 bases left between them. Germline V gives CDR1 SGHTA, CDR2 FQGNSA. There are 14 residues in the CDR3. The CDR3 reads CASSPGAGRNIQYF. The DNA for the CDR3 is TGTGCCAGCAGCCCAGGGGCGGGTAGGAACATTCAGTACTTC.

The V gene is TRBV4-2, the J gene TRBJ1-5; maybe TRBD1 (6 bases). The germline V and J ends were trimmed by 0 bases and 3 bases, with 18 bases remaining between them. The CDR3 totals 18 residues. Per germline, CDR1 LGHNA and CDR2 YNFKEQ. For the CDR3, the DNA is TGTGCCAGCAGCCAAGATTGGATAGGGGGTGAGGACAATCAGCCCCAGCATTTT. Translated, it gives CASSQDWIGGEDNQPQHF.

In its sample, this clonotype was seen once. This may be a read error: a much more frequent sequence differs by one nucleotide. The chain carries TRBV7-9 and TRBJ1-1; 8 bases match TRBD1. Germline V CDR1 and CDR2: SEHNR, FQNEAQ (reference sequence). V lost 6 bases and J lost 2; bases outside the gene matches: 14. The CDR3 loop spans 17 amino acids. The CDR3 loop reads CASRPPIRTGPNTEAFF. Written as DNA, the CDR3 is TGTGCCAGCAGGCCTCCCATAAGGACAGGGCCCAACACTGAAGCTTTCTTT.

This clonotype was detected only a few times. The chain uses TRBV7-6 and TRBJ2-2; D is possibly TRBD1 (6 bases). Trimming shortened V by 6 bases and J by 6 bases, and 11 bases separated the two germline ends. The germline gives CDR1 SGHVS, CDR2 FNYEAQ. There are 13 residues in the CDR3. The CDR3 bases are TGTGCCAGCAGTCTAACAGGGTCCGGGGAGCTGTTTTTT. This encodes CASSLTGSGELFF.

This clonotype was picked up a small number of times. The chain's CDR3 is CASSSPTGGDKNIQYF. In DNA form, the CDR3 reads TGTGCCAGCAGTTCCCCGACTGGCGGGGACAAAAACATTCAGTACTTC. J is TRBJ2-4 and V is TRBV28; TRBD2 is a possible D gene (6 bases). The ends were cut back, 4 bases at V and 3 bases at J, with 16 bases in the middle. This CDR3 is built from 16 residues. Germline CDR1 is MDHEN and CDR2 is SYDVKM.

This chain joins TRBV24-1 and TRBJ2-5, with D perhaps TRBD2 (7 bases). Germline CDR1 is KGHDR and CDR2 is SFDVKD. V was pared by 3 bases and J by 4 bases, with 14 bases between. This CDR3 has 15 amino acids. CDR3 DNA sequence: TGTGCCACCAGTGATGGGGGGGCCTTTGGAGAGACCCAGTACTTC. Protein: CATSDGGAFGETQYF.

The CDR3 region is CASTGLTQGLNSPLHF. The CDR3 DNA reads as TGTGCCAGCACCGGCCTCACACAGGGGCTAAACTCACCCCTCCACTTT. J is TRBJ1-6 and V is TRBV2; 7 bases map to TRBD1. Germline lookup yields CDR1 SNHLY and CDR2 FYNNEI. CDR3 length: 16 amino acids. J lost 10 bases, V lost 7 bases, and 16 bases had no gene match.

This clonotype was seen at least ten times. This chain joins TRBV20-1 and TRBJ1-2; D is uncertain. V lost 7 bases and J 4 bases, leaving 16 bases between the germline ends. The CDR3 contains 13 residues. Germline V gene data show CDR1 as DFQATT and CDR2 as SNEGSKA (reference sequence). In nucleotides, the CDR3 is TGCAGTGGCCGACATCCCACAACCTATGGCTACACCTTC. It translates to CSGRHPTTYGYTF.

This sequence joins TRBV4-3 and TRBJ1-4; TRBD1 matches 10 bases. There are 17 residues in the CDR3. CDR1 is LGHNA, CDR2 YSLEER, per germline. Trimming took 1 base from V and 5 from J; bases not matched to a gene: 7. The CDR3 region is CASSQAGQGNLNEKLFF. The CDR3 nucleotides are TGCGCCAGCAGCCAAGCGGGACAGGGGAACTTGAATGAAAAACTGTTTTTT.

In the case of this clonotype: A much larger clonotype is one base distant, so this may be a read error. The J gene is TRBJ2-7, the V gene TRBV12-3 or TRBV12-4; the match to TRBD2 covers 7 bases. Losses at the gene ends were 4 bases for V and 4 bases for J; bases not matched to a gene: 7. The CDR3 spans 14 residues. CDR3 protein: CASSYWGGIYEQYF. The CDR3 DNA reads TGTGCCAGCAGTTATTGGGGGGGGATTTACGAGCAGTACTTC.

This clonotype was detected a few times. CDR3 nucleotides: TGTGCCAGCAGGGGAGGACTAGCGGGGGGCGACACAGATACGCAGTATTTT. Amino acid sequence: CASRGGLAGGDTDTQYF. The V gene is TRBV2, the J gene TRBJ2-3, with TRBD2 matching 14 bases. V lost 6 bases, J lost 2 bases, and 7 bases stayed unmatched. The CDR3 has 17 residues. Germline assignment: CDR1 SNHLY and CDR2 FYNNEI.

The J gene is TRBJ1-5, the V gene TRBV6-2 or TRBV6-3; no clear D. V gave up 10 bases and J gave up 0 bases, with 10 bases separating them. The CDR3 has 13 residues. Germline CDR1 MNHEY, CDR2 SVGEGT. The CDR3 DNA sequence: TGTGCCACTGGCTGGTATAGCAATCAGCCCCAGCATTTT. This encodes CATGWYSNQPQHF.

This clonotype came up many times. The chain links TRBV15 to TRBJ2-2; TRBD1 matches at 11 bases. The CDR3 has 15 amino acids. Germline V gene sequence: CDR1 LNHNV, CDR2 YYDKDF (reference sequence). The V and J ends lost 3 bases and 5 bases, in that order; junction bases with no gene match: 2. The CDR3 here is CATSSRDRGTGELFF. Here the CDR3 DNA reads TGTGCCACCAGCAGCCGGGACAGGGGGACCGGGGAGCTGTTTTTT.

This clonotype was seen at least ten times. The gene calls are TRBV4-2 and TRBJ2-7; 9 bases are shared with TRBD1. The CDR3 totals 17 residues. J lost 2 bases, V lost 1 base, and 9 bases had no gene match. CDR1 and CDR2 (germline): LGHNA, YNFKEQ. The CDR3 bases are TGTGCCAGCAGCCAAGTGTCGGGACAGGGAGGAACCTACGAGCAGTACTTC. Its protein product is CASSQVSGQGGTYEQYF.

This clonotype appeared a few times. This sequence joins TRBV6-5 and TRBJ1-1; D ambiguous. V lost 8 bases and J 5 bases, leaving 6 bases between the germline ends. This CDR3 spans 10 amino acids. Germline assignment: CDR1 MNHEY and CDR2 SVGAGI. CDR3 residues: CASLGTEAFF. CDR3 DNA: TGTGCCAGCTTAGGGACTGAAGCTTTCTTT.

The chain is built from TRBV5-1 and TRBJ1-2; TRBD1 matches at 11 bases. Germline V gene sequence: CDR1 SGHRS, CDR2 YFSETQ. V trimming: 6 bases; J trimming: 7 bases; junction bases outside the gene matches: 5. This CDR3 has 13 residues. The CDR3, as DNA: TGCGCCAGCACCTCGGACAGGGGGCCTGGCTACACCTTC. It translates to CASTSDRGPGYTF. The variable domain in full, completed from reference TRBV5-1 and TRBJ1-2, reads KAGVTQTPRYLIKTRGQQVTLSCSPISGHRSVSWYQQTPGQGLQFLFEYFSETQRNKGNFPGRFSGRQFSNSRSEMNVSTLELGDSALYLCASTSDRGPGYTFGSGTRLTVV.

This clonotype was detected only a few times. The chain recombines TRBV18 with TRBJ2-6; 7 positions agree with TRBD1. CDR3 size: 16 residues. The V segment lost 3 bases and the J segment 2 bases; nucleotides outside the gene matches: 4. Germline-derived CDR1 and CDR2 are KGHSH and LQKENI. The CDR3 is CASSPQTGTGANVLTF. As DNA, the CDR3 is TGTGCCAGCTCACCTCAGACAGGGACTGGGGCCAACGTCCTGACTTTC.

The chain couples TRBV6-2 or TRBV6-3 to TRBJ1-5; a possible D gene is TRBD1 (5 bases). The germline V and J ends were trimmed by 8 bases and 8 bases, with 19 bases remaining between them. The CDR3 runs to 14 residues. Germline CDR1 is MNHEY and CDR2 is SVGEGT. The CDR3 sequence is CASRGRANDEPQHF. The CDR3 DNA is TGTGCCAGCCGAGGCAGGGCTAATGATGAGCCCCAGCATTTT.

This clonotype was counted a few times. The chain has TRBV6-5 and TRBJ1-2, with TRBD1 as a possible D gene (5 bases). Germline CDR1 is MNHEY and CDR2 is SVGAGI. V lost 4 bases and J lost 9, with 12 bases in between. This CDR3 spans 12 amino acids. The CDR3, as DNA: TGTGCCAGCAGTTCCCGGGGGAATCGCTACACCTTC. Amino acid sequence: CASSSRGNRYTF.

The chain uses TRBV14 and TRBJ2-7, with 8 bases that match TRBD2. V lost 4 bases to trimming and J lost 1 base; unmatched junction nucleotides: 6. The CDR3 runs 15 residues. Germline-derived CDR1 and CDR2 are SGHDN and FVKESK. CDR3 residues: CASSRWTSRSYEQYF. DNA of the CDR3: TGTGCCAGCAGCCGATGGACTAGCAGATCCTACGAGCAGTACTTC.

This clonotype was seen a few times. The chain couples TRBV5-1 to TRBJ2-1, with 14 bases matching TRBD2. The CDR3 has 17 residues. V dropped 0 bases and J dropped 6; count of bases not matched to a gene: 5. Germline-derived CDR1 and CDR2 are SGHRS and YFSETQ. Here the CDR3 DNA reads TGCGCCAGCAGCTTGGGCAGGGGACTAGCGGGGGTCAATGAGCAGTTCTTC. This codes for CASSLGRGLAGVNEQFF.